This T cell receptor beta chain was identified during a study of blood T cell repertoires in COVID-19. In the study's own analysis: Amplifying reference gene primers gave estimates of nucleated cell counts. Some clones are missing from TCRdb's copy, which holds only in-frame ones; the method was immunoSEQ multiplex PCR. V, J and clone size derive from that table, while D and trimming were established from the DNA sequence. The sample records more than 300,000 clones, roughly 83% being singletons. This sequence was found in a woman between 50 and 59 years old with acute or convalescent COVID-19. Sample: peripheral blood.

CDR3 nucleotides: TGTGCCAGCAGCCAAGCAGGAGGGACCCAGTACTTC. Its translation is CASSQAGGTQYF. The chain links TRBV3-1 (or the pseudogene TRBV3-2) to TRBJ2-5; possibly TRBD2 for D (5 bases). CDR1 is LGHDT, CDR2 YNNKEL, per germline (reference sequence). The CDR3 is made up of 12 amino acids. Deletions cut 1 base from V and 7 bases from J, with 7 bases between.